Only one count was recorded for the clone carrying this T cell receptor beta chain. This record belongs to a study of blood T cells in healthy people across ages. The authors ran a second PCR of about 6 to 11 cycles using a sample-barcoded 5' primer and a J-beta primer mix. TCRdb re-called the 5' RACE reads through MiXCR, storing one row per CDR3 protein. The table lists 1.5 million to 2 million distinct CDR3 sequences, about 50% of them singletons. Germline-derived CDR1 and CDR2 are SGHTA and FQGNSA. The ends lost 5 bases at V and 3 bases at J; junction bases unmatched: 9. The CDR3 covers 15 residues.

The TCR originated in a woman aged 40 to 49 in good health. The chain links TRBV7-2 to TRBJ1-2, with TRBD1 identical over 7 bases. Source material: blood. CDR3 sequence reads: CASSTRDSFYYGYTF. In DNA form, the CDR3 reads TGTGCCAGCAGCACCCGGGACAGCTTCTACTATGGCTACACCTTC.